A selection of T cell receptor beta chains follows, all from one sample in a study of OX40 agonist ivuxolimab in advanced cancers. Clones were read by immunoSEQ multiplex PCR, and TCRdb kept only the in-frame ones, dropping some. The sample has fewer than 40,000 clones; about four fifths are singletons. The sequencing used CD4+ or CD8+ T cells sorted from blood, collected in a trial of the OX40 agonist ivuxolimab. The receptor set was obtained from an adult with an advanced solid tumor such as melanoma, head and neck, liver or kidney cancer. Each CDR3 is given with its conserved first and last residue. Fields, in order: V gene, CDR3 protein.

v_gene: TRBV5-1; CDR3aa: CASSAGGLGTNEKLFF
v_gene: TRBV28; CDR3aa: CASSSGLREQYF
v_gene: TRBV19; CDR3aa: CASTLRTENYGYTF
v_gene: TRBV28; CDR3aa: CASSRLASGSRNNEQFF
v_gene: TRBV10-3; CDR3aa: CAITLGHASTDTQYF
v_gene: TRBV10-2; CDR3aa: CASRDGGAGTDTQYF
v_gene: TRBV27; CDR3aa: CASSSGTRRAGLPDTQYF
v_gene: TRBV29-1; CDR3aa: CSVSYTPGGEQYF
v_gene: TRBV2; CDR3aa: CASRGTGNTEAFF
v_gene: TRBV7-5; CDR3aa: CASSYSLDRELEQYF
v_gene: TRBV9; CDR3aa: CASGDRLNTEAFF
v_gene: TRBV28; CDR3aa: CASSLKTSSYEQYF
v_gene: TRBV6-6; CDR3aa: CASSFGRRERLFF
v_gene: TRBV15; CDR3aa: CATSRRRETGELFF
v_gene: TRBV7-9; CDR3aa: CASSLEGGQGLEAFF
v_gene: TRBV6-1; CDR3aa: CASSGQVLGTQYF
v_gene: TRBV13; CDR3aa: CASSFGGSGNTIYF
v_gene: TRBV10-1; CDR3aa: CASRGADTEAFF
v_gene: TRBV9; CDR3aa: CASSVDLGGTEAFF
v_gene: TRBV5-1; CDR3aa: CASSFRLADSTGELFF
v_gene: TRBV6-4; CDR3aa: CASSESGGTGELFF
v_gene: TRBV18; CDR3aa: CASSPPERSLTNEQFF
v_gene: TRBV7-2; CDR3aa: CASSPQVTDTQYF
v_gene: TRBV6-6; CDR3aa: CASSDTQGFSYEQYF
v_gene: TRBV5-1; CDR3aa: CASSLLGSSNQPQHF
v_gene: TRBV27; CDR3aa: CASSPRTPHGGYTF
v_gene: TRBV5-1; CDR3aa: CASSLTSHGYTF
v_gene: TRBV7-9; CDR3aa: CASSAKTSGGAGDTQYF
v_gene: TRBV18; CDR3aa: CASSSVAGGRNEQFF
v_gene: TRBV5-6; CDR3aa: CASSPPRQGARNTIYF
v_gene: TRBV7-3; CDR3aa: CASSLMSNSPLHF
v_gene: TRBV11-3; CDR3aa: CASSAEGRGPNEQFF
v_gene: TRBV5-1; CDR3aa: CASSLVTYYEQYF
v_gene: TRBV28; CDR3aa: CASSMGPNFHF
v_gene: TRBV5-5; CDR3aa: CASSFIANGNQPQHF
v_gene: TRBV2; CDR3aa: CAGRLSEKLFF
v_gene: TRBV28; CDR3aa: CASIPRGASSTDTQYF
v_gene: TRBV9; CDR3aa: CASSVLAGGGDEQFF
v_gene: TRBV6-1; CDR3aa: CASSALGNQPQHF
v_gene: TRBV4-1; CDR3aa: CASSQEAVGWMNTEAFF
v_gene: TRBV30; CDR3aa: CAWSAYNYEQYF
v_gene: TRBV11-1; CDR3aa: CASSPRTSGTDTQYF
v_gene: TRBV7-3; CDR3aa: CASSDKNTGELFF
v_gene: TRBV7-6; CDR3aa: CASSLGADTQYF
v_gene: TRBV5-1; CDR3aa: CASSLDWQLYGYTF
v_gene: TRBV6-1; CDR3aa: CASPSGGIQETQYF
v_gene: TRBV11-1; CDR3aa: CASSLGTLLQSYNEQFF
v_gene: TRBV28; CDR3aa: CASSDRETQYF
v_gene: TRBV7-9; CDR3aa: CASSPRLNTEAFF
v_gene: TRBV20-1; CDR3aa: CSWDISYEQYF
v_gene: TRBV4-1; CDR3aa: CASSQDKTVYYGYTF
v_gene: TRBV6-1; CDR3aa: CASSGRGRAYEQYF
v_gene: TRBV10-3; CDR3aa: CAISESGDEAFF
v_gene: TRBV2; CDR3aa: CASRTELPYEQYF
v_gene: TRBV9; CDR3aa: CASSPSGGARGDTQYF